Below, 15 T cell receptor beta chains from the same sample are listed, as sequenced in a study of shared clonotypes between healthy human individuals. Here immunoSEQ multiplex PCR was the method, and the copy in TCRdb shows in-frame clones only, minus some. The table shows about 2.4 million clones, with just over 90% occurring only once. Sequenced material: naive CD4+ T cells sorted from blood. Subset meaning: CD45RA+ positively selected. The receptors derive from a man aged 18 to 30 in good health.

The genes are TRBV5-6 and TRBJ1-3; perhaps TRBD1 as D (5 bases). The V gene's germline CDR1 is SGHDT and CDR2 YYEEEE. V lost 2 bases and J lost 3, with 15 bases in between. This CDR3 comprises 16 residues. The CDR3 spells CASSFMRGVIGNTIYF. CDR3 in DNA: TGTGCCAGCAGCTTCATGAGGGGTGTAATTGGAAACACCATATATTTT.

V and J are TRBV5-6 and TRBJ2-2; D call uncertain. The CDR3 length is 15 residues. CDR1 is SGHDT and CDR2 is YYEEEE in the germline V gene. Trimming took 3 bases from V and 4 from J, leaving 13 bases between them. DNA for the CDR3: TGTGCCAGCAGCTCGCTGTATGGAATCACCGGGGAGCTGTTTTTT. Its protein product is CASSSLYGITGELFF.

CDR3 sequence (DNA): TGTGCCAGCAGTTTATTAGGGGGTTCCAATGAGCAGTTCTTC. This translates into CASSLLGGSNEQFF. This chain links TRBV27 with TRBJ2-1, with D possibly matching TRBD1 (6 bases). The length of the CDR3 is 14 residues. V was shortened by 1 base and J by 6 bases, with 10 bases between the two germline ends. CDR1 and CDR2 from the germline V gene are MNHEY and SMNVEV (reference sequence).

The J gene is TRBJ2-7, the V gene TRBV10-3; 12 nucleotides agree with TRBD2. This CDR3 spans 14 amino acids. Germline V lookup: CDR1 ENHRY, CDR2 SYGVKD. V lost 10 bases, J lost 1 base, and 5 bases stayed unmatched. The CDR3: CATRGLAGSYEQYF. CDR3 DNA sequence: TGTGCCACACGAGGACTAGCGGGATCCTACGAGCAGTACTTC.

Written as DNA, the CDR3 is TGTGCCAGCAGCCAGGACCGGGACCAGACCTACGAGCAGTACTTC. Residues: CASSQDRDQTYEQYF. The chain is built from TRBV6-1 and TRBJ2-7; tentatively, D is TRBD1 or TRBD2 (5 bases each). The V end lost 6 bases, the J end lost 2 bases, and 17 bases lay between the germline ends. The CDR3 has 15 residues. Germline lookup yields CDR1 MNHNS and CDR2 SASEGT.

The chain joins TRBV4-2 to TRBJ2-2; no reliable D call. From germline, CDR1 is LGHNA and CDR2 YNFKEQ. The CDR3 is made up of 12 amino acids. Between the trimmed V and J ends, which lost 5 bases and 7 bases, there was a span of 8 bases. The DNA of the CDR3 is TGTGCCAGCAGCTTTCCGGACGGGGAGCTGTTTTTT. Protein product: CASSFPDGELFF.

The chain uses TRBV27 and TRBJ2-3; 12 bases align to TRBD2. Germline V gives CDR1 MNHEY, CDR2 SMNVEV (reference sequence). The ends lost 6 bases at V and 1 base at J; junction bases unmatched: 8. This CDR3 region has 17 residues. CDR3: CASSPTRLAGGTDTQYF. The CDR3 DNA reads TGTGCCAGCAGCCCCACCAGACTAGCGGGGGGCACAGATACGCAGTATTTT.

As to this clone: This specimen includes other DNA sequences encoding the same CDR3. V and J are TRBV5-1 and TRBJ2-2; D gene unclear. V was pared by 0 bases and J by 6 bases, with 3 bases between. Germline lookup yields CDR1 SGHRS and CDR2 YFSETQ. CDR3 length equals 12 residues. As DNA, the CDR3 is TGCGCCAGCAGCTTGGGGCCCGGGGAGCTGTTTTTT. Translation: CASSLGPGELFF.

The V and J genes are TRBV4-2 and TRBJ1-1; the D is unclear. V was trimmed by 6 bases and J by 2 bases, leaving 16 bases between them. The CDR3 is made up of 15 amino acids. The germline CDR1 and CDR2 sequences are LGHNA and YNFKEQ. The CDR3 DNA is TGTGCCAGCAGGACTTCGCCCACTGTCAACACTGAAGCTTTCTTT. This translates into CASRTSPTVNTEAFF.

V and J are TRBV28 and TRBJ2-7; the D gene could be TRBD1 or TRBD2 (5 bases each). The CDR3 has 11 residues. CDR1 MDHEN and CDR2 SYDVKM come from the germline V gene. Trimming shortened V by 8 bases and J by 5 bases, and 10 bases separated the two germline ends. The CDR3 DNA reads TGTGCCAGCGAGGGGCCAGACGAGCAGTACTTC. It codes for CASEGPDEQYF.

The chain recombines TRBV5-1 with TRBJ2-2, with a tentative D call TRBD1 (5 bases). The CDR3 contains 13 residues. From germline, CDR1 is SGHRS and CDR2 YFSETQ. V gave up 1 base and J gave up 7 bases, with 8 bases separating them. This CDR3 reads CASSLPGNGELFF. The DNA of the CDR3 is TGCGCCAGCAGCTTGCCAGGGAACGGGGAGCTGTTTTTT.

CDR3 region: CASSQESAGLRTGELFF. The CDR3 coding sequence is TGCGCCAGCAGCCAAGAGTCGGCAGGTCTTCGTACCGGGGAGCTGTTTTTT. The genes are TRBV4-3 and TRBJ2-2; the D is unclear. The CDR3 contains 17 residues. Trimming pared 0 bases from V and 5 bases from J, leaving 16 bases between. Germline loops: CDR1 LGHNA, CDR2 YSLEER.

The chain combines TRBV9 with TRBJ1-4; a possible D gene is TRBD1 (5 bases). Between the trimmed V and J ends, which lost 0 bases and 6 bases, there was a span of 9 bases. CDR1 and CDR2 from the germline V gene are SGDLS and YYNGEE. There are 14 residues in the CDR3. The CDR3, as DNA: TGTGCCAGCAGCGTAGCAGGGTCGGATGAAAAACTGTTTTTT. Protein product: CASSVAGSDEKLFF.

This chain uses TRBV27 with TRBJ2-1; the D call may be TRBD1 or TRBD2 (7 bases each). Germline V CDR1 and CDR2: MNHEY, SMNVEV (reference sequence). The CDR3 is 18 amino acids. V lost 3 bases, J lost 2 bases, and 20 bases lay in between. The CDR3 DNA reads TGTGCCAGCAGTTTTAGGGGGCTGGGGGGGGGTCCCTACAATGAGCAGTTCTTC. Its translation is CASSFRGLGGGPYNEQFF.

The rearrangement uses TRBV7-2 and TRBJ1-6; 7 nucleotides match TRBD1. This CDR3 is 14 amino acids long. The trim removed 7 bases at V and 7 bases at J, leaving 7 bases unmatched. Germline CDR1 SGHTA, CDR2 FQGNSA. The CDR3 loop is CASKTGVSNSPLHF. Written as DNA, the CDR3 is TGTGCCAGCAAAACAGGGGTATCGAATTCACCCCTCCACTTT.